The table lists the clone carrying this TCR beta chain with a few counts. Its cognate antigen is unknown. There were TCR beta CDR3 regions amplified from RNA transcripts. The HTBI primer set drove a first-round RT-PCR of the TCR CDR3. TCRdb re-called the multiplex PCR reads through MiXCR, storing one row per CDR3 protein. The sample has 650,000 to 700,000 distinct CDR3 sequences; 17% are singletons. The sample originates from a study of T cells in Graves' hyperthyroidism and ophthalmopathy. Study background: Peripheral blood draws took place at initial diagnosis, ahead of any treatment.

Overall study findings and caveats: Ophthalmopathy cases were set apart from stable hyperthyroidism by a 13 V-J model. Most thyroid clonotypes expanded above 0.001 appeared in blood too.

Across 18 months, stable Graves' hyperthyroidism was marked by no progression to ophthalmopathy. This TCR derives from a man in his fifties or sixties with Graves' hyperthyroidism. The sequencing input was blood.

The DNA for the CDR3 is TGTGCCAGCAGCTATGGATTCTCGAAGCCCCCTGAAGCTTTCTTT. This encodes CASSYGFSKPPEAFF. The chain employs TRBV6-5 and TRBJ1-1; D gene unclear. Between the trimmed V and J ends, which lost 6 bases and 6 bases, there was a span of 20 bases. The CDR3 loop spans 15 amino acids. CDR1 and CDR2 (germline): MNHEY, SVGAGI.